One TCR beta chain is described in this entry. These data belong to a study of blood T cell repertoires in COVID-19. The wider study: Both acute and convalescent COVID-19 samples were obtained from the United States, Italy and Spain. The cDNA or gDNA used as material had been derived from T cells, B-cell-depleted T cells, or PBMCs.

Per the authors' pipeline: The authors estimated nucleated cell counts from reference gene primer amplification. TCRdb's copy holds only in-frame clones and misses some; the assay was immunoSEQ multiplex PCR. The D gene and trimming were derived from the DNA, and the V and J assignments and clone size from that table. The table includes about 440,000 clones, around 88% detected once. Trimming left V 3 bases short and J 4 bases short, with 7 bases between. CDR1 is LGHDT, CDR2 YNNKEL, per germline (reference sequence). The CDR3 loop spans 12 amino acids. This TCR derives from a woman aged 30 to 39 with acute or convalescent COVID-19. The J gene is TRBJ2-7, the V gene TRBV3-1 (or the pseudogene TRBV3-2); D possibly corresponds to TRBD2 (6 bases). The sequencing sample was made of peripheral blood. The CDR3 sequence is CASSQGLYEQYF. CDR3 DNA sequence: TGTGCCAGCAGCCAGGGACTGTACGAGCAGTACTTC.